These 7 T cell receptor beta chains share one sample of origin, sequenced in a study of STAT5B mutations in CD4+ large granular lymphocyte leukemia. The assay was immunoSEQ multiplex PCR, and TCRdb's table has in-frame clones only and misses some. Counted here are around 32,000 clones, 71% occurring once; the ten biggest clones make up 0.4% to 0.5%. Sequenced material: CD4+ T cells from blood buffy coats. These receptors all come from a human donor in good health.

This chain uses TRBV19 with TRBJ1-6, with D possibly matching TRBD1 (6 bases). Germline V gene data show CDR1 as LNHDA and CDR2 as SQIVND (reference sequence). V shed 8 bases and J shed 10 bases, with 6 bases lying between them. The CDR3 runs to 10 residues. CDR3 sequence: CASGGSPLHF. CDR3 nucleotides: TGTGCCAGTGGGGGCTCACCCCTCCACTTT.

V is TRBV15 and J is TRBJ2-5, with TRBD2 identical over 10 bases. V trimming: 1 base; J trimming: 5 bases; junction bases outside the gene matches: 4. Germline CDR1 LNHNV, CDR2 YYDKDF (reference sequence). The CDR3 runs to 15 residues. CDR3 DNA: TGTGCCACCAGCAGAGTAAGCGGGGGGGACGAGACCCAGTACTTC. Translated, it gives CATSRVSGGDETQYF.

The chain is built from TRBV6-5 and TRBJ1-1, with D maybe TRBD1 (5 bases). CDR3 size: 15 residues. The germline gives CDR1 MNHEY, CDR2 SVGAGI. V was clipped by 0 bases and J by 2 bases, with 10 bases between them. Here the CDR3 DNA reads TGTGCCAGCAGTTACTCGACAGCCAGAAACACTGAAGCTTTCTTT. Translation: CASSYSTARNTEAFF.

The chain uses TRBV6-5 and TRBJ1-2, with D possibly TRBD1 on 5 matching bases. V was cut by 0 bases and J by 4 bases, with 9 bases left in between. The CDR3 loop spans 14 amino acids. From germline, CDR1 is MNHEY and CDR2 SVGAGI. The DNA of the CDR3 is TGTGCCAGCAGTTACTCGGGTGGGGGCTATGGCTACACCTTC. This gives the protein CASSYSGGGYGYTF.

A few counts support this clone. The J gene is TRBJ1-6, the V gene TRBV10-2; D ambiguous. Looked up from germline, CDR1 is WSHSY and CDR2 is SAAADI. The CDR3 loop spans 17 amino acids. Trimming shortened V by 6 bases and J by 8 bases, and 23 bases separated the two germline ends. The CDR3 DNA follows: TGCGCCAGCAGGAAAGCCAGGACGGGCAGCCAGGATTCACCCCTCCACTTT. It codes for CASRKARTGSQDSPLHF.

The chain has TRBV7-6 and TRBJ2-7; a weak D match, TRBD1 (5 bases). The V gene lost 4 bases and the J gene lost 4 bases, with 26 bases spanning the gap. Per the germline V gene, CDR1 is SGHVS and CDR2 is FNYEAQ. This CDR3 has 18 residues. The CDR3 nucleotides read TGTGCCAGCAGCTCGACCCTCCAGGTCGGCAGGGTCTCATACGAGCAGTACTTC. Its translation: CASSSTLQVGRVSYEQYF.

The chain is built from TRBV7-6 and TRBJ1-3, with D hard to call. CDR1 is SGHVS, CDR2 FNYEAQ, per germline. The V end lost 1 base, the J end lost 2 bases, and 6 bases lay between the germline ends. This CDR3 has 14 residues. The CDR3 protein is CASSLGLPGNTIYF. The CDR3 coding sequence is TGTGCCAGCAGCTTAGGCCTGCCTGGAAACACCATATATTTT.